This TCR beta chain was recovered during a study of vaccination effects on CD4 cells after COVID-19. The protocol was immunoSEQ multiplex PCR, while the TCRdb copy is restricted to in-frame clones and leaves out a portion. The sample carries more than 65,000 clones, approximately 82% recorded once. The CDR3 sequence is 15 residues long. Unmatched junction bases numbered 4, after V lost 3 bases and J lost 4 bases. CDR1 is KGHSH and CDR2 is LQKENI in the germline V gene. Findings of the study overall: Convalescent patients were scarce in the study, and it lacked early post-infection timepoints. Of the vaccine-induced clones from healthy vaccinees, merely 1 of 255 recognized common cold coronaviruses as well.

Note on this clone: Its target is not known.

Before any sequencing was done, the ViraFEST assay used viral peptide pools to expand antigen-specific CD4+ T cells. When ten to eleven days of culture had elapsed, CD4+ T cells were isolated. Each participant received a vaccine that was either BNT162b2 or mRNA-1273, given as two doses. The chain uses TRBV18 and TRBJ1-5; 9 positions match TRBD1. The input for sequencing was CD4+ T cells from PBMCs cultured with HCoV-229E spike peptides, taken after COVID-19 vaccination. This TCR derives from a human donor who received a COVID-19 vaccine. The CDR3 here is CASSPIGTGNQPQHF. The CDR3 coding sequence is TGTGCCAGCTCACCCATAGGGACAGGGAATCAGCCCCAGCATTTT. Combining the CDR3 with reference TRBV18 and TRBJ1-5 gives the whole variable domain NAGVMQNPRHLVRRRGQEARLRCSPMKGHSHVYWYRQLPEEGLKFMVYLQKENIIDESGMPKERFSAEFPKEGPSILRIQQVVRGDSAAYFCASSPIGTGNQPQHFGDGTRLSIL.